The 12 T cell receptor beta chains in this list originate from one sample, sequenced in a study of cytomegalovirus exposure and HLA in healthy donors. The PCR employed 60 Vbeta primers together with 13 Jbeta primers. Libraries were prepared by immunoSEQ multiplex PCR; TCRdb keeps only in-frame clonotypes and omits some of them. The sample consists of roughly 150,000 clones, 60% to 85% of them appearing once. Sequencing used PBMCs. These TCRs come from a woman aged 45-59 years in good health and CMV-seropositive.

In DNA form, the CDR3 reads TGTGCCAGCAGGACTTTCGGGGGTAACAATCAGCCCCAGCATTTT. As protein: CASRTFGGNNQPQHF. The chain has TRBV6-6 and TRBJ1-5, with D perhaps matching TRBD1 (5 bases). Looked up from germline, CDR1 is MNHNY and CDR2 is SVGAGI (reference sequence). V lost 6 bases to trimming and J lost 3 bases, with 15 bases between them. This CDR3 contains 15 residues.

CDR3 sequence: CASSDRDRNTIYF. Written as DNA, the CDR3 is TGTGCCAGCAGTGATCGCGACAGAAACACCATATATTTT. The V and J genes are TRBV2 and TRBJ1-3; D unresolved. CDR3 length equals 13 residues. V was cut by 3 bases and J by 5 bases, with 8 bases left in between. Germline loops: CDR1 SNHLY, CDR2 FYNNEI.

This sequence joins TRBV19 and TRBJ1-1; D not certain. The CDR3 is 17 amino acids. The V end lost 0 bases, the J end lost 1 base, and 15 bases lay between the germline ends. Germline V gene lookup returns CDR1 LNHDA and CDR2 SQIVND (reference sequence). The CDR3 here is CASSIDYRGVENTEAFF. CDR3 in DNA: TGTGCCAGTAGTATAGACTACCGCGGTGTAGAGAACACTGAAGCTTTCTTT. Full variable domain (outside the CDR3, taken from reference TRBV19 and TRBJ1-1): DGGITQSPKYLFRKEGQNVTLSCEQNLNHDAMYWYRQDPGQGLRLIYYSQIVNDFQKGDIAEGYSVSREKKESFPLTVTSAQKNPTAFYLCASSIDYRGVENTEAFFGQGTRLTVV.

The chain is built from TRBV29-1 and TRBJ1-1; D is unclear. Trimming removed 0 bases from V and 5 bases from J, with 13 bases in between. Germline loops: CDR1 SQVTM, CDR2 ANQGSEA. The CDR3 is 14 amino acids. CDR3 DNA: TGCAGCGTTGAAGAATCTCATGGCGGGACTGAAGCTTTCTTT. This gives the protein CSVEESHGGTEAFF.

This clone is a singleton in its sample. This rearrangement joins TRBV10-3 to TRBJ1-1; D perhaps matches TRBD1 (6 bases). This CDR3 is built from 13 residues. Germline V gene sequence: CDR1 ENHRY, CDR2 SYGVKD. Trimming removed 7 bases from V and 1 base from J, with 10 bases in between. The CDR3 coding sequence is TGTGCCATCACCGTGGGGGCGAACACTGAAGCTTTCTTT. Protein: CAITVGANTEAFF.

This clone was seen more than once but under ten times. V gene TRBV5-1 combines with J gene TRBJ2-1, with a weak D call TRBD2 (6 bases). Trimming removed 6 bases from V and 0 bases from J, with 13 bases in between. The germline V gene has CDR1 SGHRS and CDR2 YFSETQ. The CDR3 runs 15 residues. CDR3 sequence (DNA): TGCGCCAGCAATCCGGGGGTGAGCTCCTACAATGAGCAGTTCTTC. Protein product: CASNPGVSSYNEQFF. The full variable domain, with the rest looked up from reference TRBV5-1 and TRBJ2-1, is KAGVTQTPRYLIKTRGQQVTLSCSPISGHRSVSWYQQTPGQGLQFLFEYFSETQRNKGNFPGRFSGRQFSNSRSEMNVSTLELGDSALYLCASNPGVSSYNEQFFGPGTRLTVL.

The chain combines TRBV10-3 with TRBJ2-1; TRBD2 aligns across 11 bases. J was trimmed by 9 bases and V by 4 bases; bases with no gene match: 2. Germline CDR1 and CDR2: ENHRY and SYGVKD. CDR3 length equals 13 residues. The CDR3 region has the DNA TGTGCCATCAGTGGGACTAGCGGGTCTGAGCAGTTCTTC. Protein sequence: CAISGTSGSEQFF.

V is TRBV5-6 and J is TRBJ1-2; D remains ambiguous. The germline gives CDR1 SGHDT, CDR2 YYEEEE. The CDR3 has 13 residues. V lost 0 bases and J lost 3, with 6 bases in between. The CDR3 here is CASSLGSHYGYTF. The CDR3 nucleotides are TGTGCCAGCAGCTTGGGTAGCCACTATGGCTACACCTTC.

V usage is TRBV2 and J usage is TRBJ1-5; 10 bases align to TRBD1. This CDR3 is built from 15 residues. Per germline, CDR1 SNHLY and CDR2 FYNNEI. V lost 5 bases, J lost 6 bases, and 7 bases stayed unmatched. The CDR3 loop reads CASSLTGGQIQPQHF. CDR3 in DNA: TGTGCCAGCAGTTTGACAGGGGGCCAGATTCAGCCCCAGCATTTT.

This chain joins TRBV7-3 and TRBJ2-2, with TRBD1 matching over 7 bases. Per the germline V gene, CDR1 is SGHTA and CDR2 is FQGTGA. J was trimmed by 7 bases and V by 5 bases; bases with no gene match: 4. This CDR3 is 13 amino acids long. CDR3 nucleotides: TGTGCCAGCAGCCCACAGGGGCTCGGGGAGCTGTTTTTT. Translation: CASSPQGLGELFF. The variable domain in full, with the rest retrieved from reference TRBV7-3 and TRBJ2-2, is GAGVSQTPSNKVTEKGKYVELRCDPISGHTALYWYRQSLGQGPEFLIYFQGTGAADDSGLPNDRFFAVRPEGSVSTLKIQRTERGDSAVYLCASSPQGLGELFFGEGSRLTVL.

The CDR3 coding sequence is TGTGCCAGCCGGGACACCTGGGACACCGGGGAGCTGTTTTTT. Translating gives CASRDTWDTGELFF. The gene calls are TRBV2 and TRBJ2-2; maybe TRBD1 (6 bases). The germline V gene encodes CDR1 SNHLY and CDR2 FYNNEI. The CDR3 extends over 14 amino acids. V lost 8 bases, J lost 3 bases, and 13 bases lay in between.

The V and J genes are TRBV7-6 and TRBJ1-5, with D possibly being TRBD1 (5 bases). CDR3 length: 15 amino acids. Deletions cut 1 base from V and 2 bases from J, with 9 bases between. Germline CDR1 SGHVS, CDR2 FNYEAQ. CDR3 nucleotide sequence: TGTGCCAGCAGCTTAGGGGGCCCGGGCAATCAGCCCCAGCATTTT. This gives the protein CASSLGGPGNQPQHF. The entire variable domain, with the rest obtained from reference TRBV7-6 and TRBJ1-5, is as follows: GAGVSQSPRYKVTKRGQDVALRCDPISGHVSLYWYRQALGQGPEFLTYFNYEAQQDKSGLPNDRFSAERPEGSISTLTIQRTEQRDSAMYRCASSLGGPGNQPQHFGDGTRLSIL.